One and the same sample provided the 25 T cell receptor beta chains below, sequenced in a study of post-analysis software for immune sequencing data. General study results and limits: In patients, roughly five TRBV segments were more frequent than in controls, with TRBV5-6, TRBV5-1 and TRBV20-1 among them.

No antigen has been assigned to these receptors. Tagging with unique molecular identifiers was a feature of the TCR beta cDNA libraries. TCRdb reprocessed the PCR reads via MiXCR and lists one record per CDR3 protein. The repertoire consists of about 540,000 distinct CDR3 sequences, with around 36% occurring once and the leading ten covering 4.5% to 7.5%. Sequencing was carried out using blood. These receptors all stem from a girl aged 2 to 17 with multiple sclerosis.

This clonotype was picked up a small number of times. The chain employs TRBV7-9 and TRBJ1-2; D call uncertain. V was shortened by 0 bases and J by 4 bases, with 9 bases between the two germline ends. This CDR3 contains 14 residues. Looked up from germline, CDR1 is SEHNR and CDR2 is FQNEAQ (reference sequence). In DNA, the CDR3 is TGTGCCAGCAGCTTAGCGGCCGGTAGCTATGGCTACACCTTC. This codes for CASSLAAGSYGYTF.

This clonotype was counted ten times or more. This chain connects TRBV7-9 to TRBJ1-2; possible D gene TRBD1, 5 bases. This CDR3 contains 13 residues. The germline V and J ends were trimmed by 4 bases and 2 bases, with 8 bases remaining between them. Germline V gene lookup returns CDR1 SEHNR and CDR2 FQNEAQ (reference sequence). The CDR3 region is CASSSRQNYGYTF. The CDR3 bases are TGTGCCAGCAGCTCCAGACAGAACTATGGCTACACCTTC.

The rearrangement joins TRBV4-2 to TRBJ2-1, with TRBD2 identical over 9 bases. The length of the CDR3 is 18 residues. Germline V CDR1 and CDR2: LGHNA, YNFKEQ. Losses at the gene ends were 1 base for V and 13 bases for J; bases not matched to a gene: 20. The CDR3 DNA reads TGTGCCAGCAGCCAAGGGGGGGACCGGGCTAGCGGGGTTGGTGAACAGTTCTTC. The encoded protein is CASSQGGDRASGVGEQFF.

Note on this clonotype: This may arise from a read error, as a much more abundant clone is one base away. The chain joins TRBV4-1 to TRBJ2-5; TRBD2 agrees at 8 bases. Germline loops: CDR1 MGHRA, CDR2 YSYEKL. V lost 4 bases to trimming and J lost 11 bases; unmatched junction nucleotides: 12. This CDR3 is 14 amino acids long. The DNA of the CDR3 is TGCGCCAGCAGCCTGCAACTAGCGGACAATGAGCAGTACTTC. It codes for CASSLQLADNEQYF.

This clonotype was recorded a few times. This sequence joins TRBV14 and TRBJ2-7; no reliable D call. The J call may be in error: the DNA end matches TRBJ2-5 better. CDR3 length equals 13 residues. The germline V gene has CDR1 SGHDN and CDR2 FVKESK. The CDR3 reads CASSQVGWETQYF. The CDR3 nucleotides are TGTGCCAGCAGCCAAGTTGGCTGGGAGACCCAGTACTTC.

A note on this clonotype: Sequence at one end of the junction differs from germline and may be a read error. V and J are TRBV3-1 and TRBJ2-5; D unclear. Germline values: CDR1 LGHDT, CDR2 YNNKEL (reference sequence). The CDR3 runs 13 residues. CDR3 sequence: CASSQNGRETRYF. CDR3 nucleotides: TGTGCCAGCAGCCAAAACGGCAGAGAGACCCGGTACTTC.

This clonotype was recorded only once. As the CDR3 is not closed by the conserved phenylalanine or tryptophan, this likely results from a read error. This rearrangement joins TRBV20-1 to TRBJ2-4; perhaps TRBD2 as D (6 bases). CDR1 and CDR2 (germline): DFQATT, SNEGSKA (reference sequence). V lost 3 bases and J lost 7, with 31 bases in between. The CDR3 is 19 amino acids. The CDR3 loop is CSASSPASLGVGRKNIQYC. As DNA, the CDR3 is TGCAGTGCTAGTTCCCCTGCTAGTTTGGGGGTCGGGAGAAAGAACATTCAGTACTGC.

This chain links TRBV21-1 with TRBJ1-2. TRBV21-1 is a known pseudogene. The CDR3 runs 15 residues. CDR3 in amino acids: CASSKTLNSNYGYTF. The CDR3 coding sequence is TGTGCCAGCAGCAAAACGTTGAATTCTAACTATGGCTACACCTTC.

This sequence joins TRBV12-3 or TRBV12-4 and TRBJ2-4, with 7 bases aligning to TRBD1. The J call is in doubt because the DNA end fits TRBJ2-7 better. There are 14 residues in the CDR3. The CDR3 nucleotides are TGTGCCAGCAGCTCCGGAGACAGGGTCTACGAGCAGTACTTC. It specifies CASSSGDRVYEQYF.

This clonotype came up a few times. The genes are TRBV20-1 and TRBJ2-7; TRBD1 aligns across 9 bases. CDR3 length: 13 amino acids. V gave up 5 bases and J gave up 5 bases; unmatched junction bases: 7. In germline, CDR1 is DFQATT, CDR2 SNEGSKA (reference sequence). Here the CDR3 reads CSALEGTGNEQYF. CDR3 nucleotides: TGCAGTGCTCTCGAGGGGACAGGGAACGAGCAGTACTTC.

A few counts support this clonotype. This chain links TRBV12-3 or TRBV12-4 with TRBJ2-1; D possibly corresponds to TRBD2 (5 bases). The V end was cut by 3 bases, the J end by 2 bases, with 11 bases between. The CDR3 is 15 residues long. CDR3 in DNA: TGTGCCAGCAGTTTGGTAGCGCTGGCCTACAATGAGCAGTTCTTC. Its protein is CASSLVALAYNEQFF.

This clonotype appeared a few times. This chain uses TRBV12-3 or TRBV12-4 with TRBJ1-1; 9 nucleotides match TRBD1. J gave up 3 bases and V 5 bases, and 4 bases lay outside the gene matches. The CDR3 length is 14 residues. CDR3 amino acids: CASSVTGGDTEAFF. The CDR3 bases are TGTGCCAGCAGTGTGACAGGGGGGGACACTGAAGCTTTCTTT.

The chain has TRBV20-1 and TRBJ2-3; D remains ambiguous. Trimming took off 1 base at V and 2 bases at J, with 4 bases between the two ends. From germline, CDR1 is DFQATT and CDR2 SNEGSKA (reference sequence). This CDR3 has 12 amino acids. This chain's CDR3 is CSARANTDTQYF. Here the CDR3 DNA reads TGCAGTGCTAGAGCGAACACAGATACGCAGTATTTT.

The V gene is TRBV12-3 or TRBV12-4, the J gene TRBJ1-5; D not certain. This CDR3 has 15 amino acids. Trimming stripped 6 bases from V and 2 bases from J, with 14 bases between. CDR3 residues: CASRPDGNGNQPQHF. The CDR3 nucleotides read TGTGCCAGCAGACCAGACGGGAATGGCAATCAGCCCCAGCATTTT.

The chain couples TRBV5-1 to TRBJ1-5; maybe TRBD1 (5 bases). Trimming shortened V by 3 bases and J by 3 bases, and 10 bases separated the two germline ends. This CDR3 is 14 amino acids long. Germline CDR1 reads SGHRS; CDR2 reads YFSETQ. For the CDR3, the DNA is TGCGCCAGCAGCTGGGAAGGGGACAATCAGCCCCAGCATTTT. It codes for CASSWEGDNQPQHF. The complete variable domain, with remaining parts taken from reference TRBV5-1 and TRBJ1-5, reads KAGVTQTPRYLIKTRGQQVTLSCSPISGHRSVSWYQQTPGQGLQFLFEYFSETQRNKGNFPGRFSGRQFSNSRSEMNVSTLELGDSALYLCASSWEGDNQPQHFGDGTRLSIL.

The rearrangement links TRBV27 to TRBJ2-3; maybe TRBD1 (5 bases). The CDR3 covers 16 residues. Deletions cut 2 bases from V and 7 bases from J, with 19 bases between. Germline loops: CDR1 MNHEY, CDR2 SMNVEV (reference sequence). In DNA form, the CDR3 reads TGTGCCAGCAGTTTAGGGTTGATAGGGGCGCGGAATACGCAGTATTTT. Translation gives CASSLGLIGARNTQYF.

J is TRBJ2-2 and V is TRBV5-1; D may correspond to TRBD1 or TRBD2 (6 bases each). V shed 4 bases and J shed 3 bases, with 19 bases lying between them. CDR1 and CDR2 (germline): SGHRS, YFSETQ. This CDR3 is built from 17 residues. CDR3 loop: CASSPGQFGGDTGELFF. The CDR3, as DNA: TGCGCCAGCAGCCCAGGACAGTTCGGAGGGGACACCGGGGAGCTGTTTTTT.

This clonotype has only a few counts. CDR3 sequence (DNA): TGTGCCAGCAGCTCACGACAGGCCGGGGAGACCCAGTACTTC. Its translation is CASSSRQAGETQYF. This sequence joins TRBV5-6 and TRBJ2-5; perhaps TRBD1 as D (6 bases). In germline, CDR1 is SGHDT, CDR2 YYEEEE. The CDR3 covers 14 residues. The V end was cut by 3 bases, the J end by 5 bases, with 14 bases between.

The chain uses TRBV20-1 and TRBJ2-3; weak D call: TRBD1 (5 bases). V gave up 6 bases and J gave up 7 bases, with 17 bases separating them. Germline V gives CDR1 DFQATT, CDR2 SNEGSKA (reference sequence). The CDR3 has 13 amino acids. The CDR3 here is CSAIDSNPHTQYF. CDR3 nucleotide sequence: TGCAGTGCGATTGACAGCAACCCACATACGCAGTATTTT.

This clonotype has only a few counts. At one end, the junction sequence differs from germline, possibly due to a read error. This chain connects TRBV2 to TRBJ1-5, with D unclear. Germline loops: CDR1 SNHLY, CDR2 FYNNEI. This CDR3 has 15 amino acids. DNA of the CDR3: TGTGCCAGCAGCGAAGACGGAGACGACAATCAGCCCCAGCATTTT. Its protein is CASSEDGDDNQPQHF.

This clonotype has just a few counts. The rearrangement links TRBV24-1 to TRBJ1-2; tentatively, D is TRBD1 (5 bases). Trimming took off 4 bases at V and 2 bases at J, with 10 bases between the two ends. The CDR3 length is 14 residues. CDR1 KGHDR and CDR2 SFDVKD come from the germline V gene. In DNA, the CDR3 is TGTGCCACCAGTGACCAACGACAGAACTATGGCTACACCTTC. It codes for CATSDQRQNYGYTF.

Note on this clonotype: A read error may produce the germline difference seen at one junction end. V and J are TRBV20-1 and TRBJ1-5, with D perhaps TRBD1 (6 bases). Germline assignment: CDR1 DFQATT and CDR2 SNEGSKA (reference sequence). The CDR3 runs 16 residues. This chain's CDR3 is CSAGDVGGGLPQPQHF. Here the CDR3 DNA reads TGCAGTGCTGGAGATGTGGGGGGCGGACTCCCACAGCCCCAGCATTTT.

A single count supports this clonotype. V is TRBV20-1 and J is TRBJ2-2, with 11 positions matching TRBD2. Germline CDR1 and CDR2: DFQATT and SNEGSKA (reference sequence). There are 20 residues in the CDR3. Trimming removed 6 bases from V and 0 bases from J; junction bases left unmatched: 18. The DNA for the CDR3 is TGCAGTGCGCCGGGGCCGGGGACTAGCGGACTAAAAACGAACACCGGGGAGCTGTTTTTT. The encoded protein is CSAPGPGTSGLKTNTGELFF.

The chain has TRBV29-1 and TRBJ1-2; no clear D. The germline V gene encodes CDR1 SQVTM and CDR2 ANQGSEA. Trimming cost V 5 bases and J 3 bases, with 7 bases left between them. The CDR3 has 11 amino acids. CDR3 nucleotide sequence: TGCAGCGTTCTCCTGGACTATGGCTACACCTTC. Protein sequence: CSVLLDYGYTF.

J is TRBJ2-5 and V is TRBV15; D is undetermined. Germline assignment: CDR1 LNHNV and CDR2 YYDKDF (reference sequence). The V end was cut by 2 bases, the J end by 1 base, with 14 bases between. The CDR3 has 16 residues. CDR3 residues: CATSRRSGLPQETQYF. The CDR3, as DNA: TGTGCCACCAGCAGACGATCTGGGCTCCCCCAAGAGACCCAGTACTTC.